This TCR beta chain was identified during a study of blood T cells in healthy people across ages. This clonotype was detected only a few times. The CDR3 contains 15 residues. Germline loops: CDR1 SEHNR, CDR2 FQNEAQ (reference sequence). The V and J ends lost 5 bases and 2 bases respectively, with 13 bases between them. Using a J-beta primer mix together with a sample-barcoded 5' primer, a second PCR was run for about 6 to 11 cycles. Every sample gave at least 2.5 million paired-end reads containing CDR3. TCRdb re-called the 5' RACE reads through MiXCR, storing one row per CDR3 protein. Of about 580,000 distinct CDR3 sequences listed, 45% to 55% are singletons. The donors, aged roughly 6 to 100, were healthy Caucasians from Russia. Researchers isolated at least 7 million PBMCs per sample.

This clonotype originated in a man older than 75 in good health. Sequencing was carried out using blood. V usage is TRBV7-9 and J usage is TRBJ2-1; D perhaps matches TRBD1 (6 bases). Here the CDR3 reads CASSNLGQTYNEQFF. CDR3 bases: TGTGCCAGCAGCAACCTAGGACAGACCTACAATGAGCAGTTCTTC. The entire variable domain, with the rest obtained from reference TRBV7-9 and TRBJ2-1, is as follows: DTGVSQNPRHKITKRGQNVTFRCDPISEHNRLYWYRQTLGQGPEFLTYFQNEAQLEKSRLLSDRFSAERPKGSFSTLEIQRTEQGDSAMYLCASSNLGQTYNEQFFGPGTRLTVL.